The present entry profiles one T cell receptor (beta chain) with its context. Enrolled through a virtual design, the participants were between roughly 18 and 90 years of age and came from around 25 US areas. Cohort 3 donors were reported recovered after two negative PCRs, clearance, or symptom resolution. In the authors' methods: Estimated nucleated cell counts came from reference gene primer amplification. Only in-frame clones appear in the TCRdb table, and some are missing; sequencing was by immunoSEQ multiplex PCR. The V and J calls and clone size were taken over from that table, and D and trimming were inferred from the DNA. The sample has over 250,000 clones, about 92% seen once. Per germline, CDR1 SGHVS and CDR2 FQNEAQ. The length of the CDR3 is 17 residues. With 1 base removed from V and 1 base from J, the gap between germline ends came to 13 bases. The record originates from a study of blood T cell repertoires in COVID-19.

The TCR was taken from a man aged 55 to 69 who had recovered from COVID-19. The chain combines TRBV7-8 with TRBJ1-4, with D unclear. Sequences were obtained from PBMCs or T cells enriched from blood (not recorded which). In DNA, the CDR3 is TGTGCCAGCAGCTTAGAGCGTGGCTTTCGAACTAATGAAAAACTGTTTTTT. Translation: CASSLERGFRTNEKLFF.